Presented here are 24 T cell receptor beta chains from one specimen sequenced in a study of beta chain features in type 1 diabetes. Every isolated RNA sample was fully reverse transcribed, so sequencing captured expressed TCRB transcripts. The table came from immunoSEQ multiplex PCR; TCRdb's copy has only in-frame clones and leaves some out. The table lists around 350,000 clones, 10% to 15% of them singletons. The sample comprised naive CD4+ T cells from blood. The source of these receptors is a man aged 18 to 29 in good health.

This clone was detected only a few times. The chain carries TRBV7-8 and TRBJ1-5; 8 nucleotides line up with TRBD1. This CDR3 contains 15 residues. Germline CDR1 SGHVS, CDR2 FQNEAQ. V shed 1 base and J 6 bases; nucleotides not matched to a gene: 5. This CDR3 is CASSLGTGSLQPQHF. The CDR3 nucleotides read TGTGCCAGCAGCTTAGGGACAGGGAGTCTTCAGCCCCAGCATTTT. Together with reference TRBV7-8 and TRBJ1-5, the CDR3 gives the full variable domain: GAGVSQSPRYKVAKRGQDVALRCDPISGHVSLFWYQQALGQGPEFLTYFQNEAQLDKSGLPSDRFFAERPEGSVSTLKIQRTQQEDSAVYLCASSLGTGSLQPQHFGDGTRLSIL.

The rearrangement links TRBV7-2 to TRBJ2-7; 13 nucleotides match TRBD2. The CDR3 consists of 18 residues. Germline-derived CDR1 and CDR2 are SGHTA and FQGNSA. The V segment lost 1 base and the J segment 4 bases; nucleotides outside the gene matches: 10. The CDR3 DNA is TGTGCCAGCAGCTTAGTCGGGACTAGCGGGGCGCCCGGGTACGAGCAGTACTTC. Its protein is CASSLVGTSGAPGYEQYF.

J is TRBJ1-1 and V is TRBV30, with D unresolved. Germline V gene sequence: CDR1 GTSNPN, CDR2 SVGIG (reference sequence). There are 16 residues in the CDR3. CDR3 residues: CASRDGSLYLNTEAFF. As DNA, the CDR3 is TGTGCTTCGCGGGATGGATCCCTCTATCTGAACACTGAAGCTTTCTTT.

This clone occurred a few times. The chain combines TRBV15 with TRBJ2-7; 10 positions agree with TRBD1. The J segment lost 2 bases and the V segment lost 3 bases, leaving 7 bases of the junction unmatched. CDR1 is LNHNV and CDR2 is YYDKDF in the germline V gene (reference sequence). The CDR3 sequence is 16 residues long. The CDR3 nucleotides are TGTGCCACCAGCAGCCGGCCGGGACAGGGGACCTACGAGCAGTACTTC. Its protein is CATSSRPGQGTYEQYF. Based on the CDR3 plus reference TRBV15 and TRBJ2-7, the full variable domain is DAMVIQNPRYQVTQFGKPVTLSCSQTLNHNVMYWYQQKSSQAPKLLFHYYDKDFNNEADTPDNFQSRRPNTSFCFLDIRSPGLGDTAMYLCATSSRPGQGTYEQYFGPGTRLTVT.

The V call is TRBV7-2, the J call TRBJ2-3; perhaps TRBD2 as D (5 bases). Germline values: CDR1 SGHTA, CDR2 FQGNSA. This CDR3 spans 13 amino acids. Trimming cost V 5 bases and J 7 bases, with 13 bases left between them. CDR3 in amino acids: CASSPLSGNTQYF. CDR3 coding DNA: TGTGCCAGCAGCCCATTATCCGGGAATACGCAGTATTTT.

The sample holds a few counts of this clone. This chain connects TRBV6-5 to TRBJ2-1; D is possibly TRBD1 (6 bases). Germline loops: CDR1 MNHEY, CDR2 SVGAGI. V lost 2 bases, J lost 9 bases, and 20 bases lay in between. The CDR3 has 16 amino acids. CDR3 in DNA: TGTGCCAGCAGTTACGAGTTGGTTACAGGGCTGGGTGAGCAGTTCTTC. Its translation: CASSYELVTGLGEQFF.

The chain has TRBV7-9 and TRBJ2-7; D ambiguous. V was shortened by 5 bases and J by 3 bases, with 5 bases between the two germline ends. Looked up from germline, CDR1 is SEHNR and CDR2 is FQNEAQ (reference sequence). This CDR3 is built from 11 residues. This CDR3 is CASSGRYEQYF. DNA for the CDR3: TGTGCCAGCAGCGGCCGCTACGAGCAGTACTTC.

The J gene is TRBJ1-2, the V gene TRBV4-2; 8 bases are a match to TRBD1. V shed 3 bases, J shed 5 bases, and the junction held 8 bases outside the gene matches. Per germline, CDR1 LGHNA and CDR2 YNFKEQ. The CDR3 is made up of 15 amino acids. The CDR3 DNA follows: TGTGCCAGCAGCCAGACCCAGGGGGCTGGTTATGGCTACACCTTC. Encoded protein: CASSQTQGAGYGYTF.

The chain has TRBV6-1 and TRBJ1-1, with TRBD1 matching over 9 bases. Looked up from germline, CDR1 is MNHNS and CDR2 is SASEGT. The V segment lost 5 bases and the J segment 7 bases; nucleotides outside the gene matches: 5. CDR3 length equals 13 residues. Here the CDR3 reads CASSLDRGLEAFF. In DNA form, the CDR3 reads TGTGCCAGCAGTCTGGACAGGGGACTTGAAGCTTTCTTT.

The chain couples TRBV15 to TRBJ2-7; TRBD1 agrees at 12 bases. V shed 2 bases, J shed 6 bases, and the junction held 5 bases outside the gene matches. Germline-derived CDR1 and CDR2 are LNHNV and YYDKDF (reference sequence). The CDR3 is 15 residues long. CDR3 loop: CATSRPGQGAREQYF. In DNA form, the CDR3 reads TGTGCCACCAGCAGACCGGGACAGGGGGCTCGCGAGCAGTACTTC.

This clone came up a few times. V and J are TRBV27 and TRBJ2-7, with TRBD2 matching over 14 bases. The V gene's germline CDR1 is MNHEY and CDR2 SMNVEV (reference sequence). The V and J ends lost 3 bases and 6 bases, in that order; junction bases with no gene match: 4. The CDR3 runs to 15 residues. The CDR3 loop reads CASSFGTSGSTEQYF. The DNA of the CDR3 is TGTGCCAGCAGTTTTGGGACTAGCGGGAGTACCGAGCAGTACTTC.

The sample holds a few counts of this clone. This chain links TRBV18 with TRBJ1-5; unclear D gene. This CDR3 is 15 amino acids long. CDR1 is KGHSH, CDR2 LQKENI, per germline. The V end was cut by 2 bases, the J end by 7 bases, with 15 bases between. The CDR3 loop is CASSPSSFSQQPQHF. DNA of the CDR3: TGTGCCAGCTCACCATCGTCTTTCTCACAACAGCCCCAGCATTTT.

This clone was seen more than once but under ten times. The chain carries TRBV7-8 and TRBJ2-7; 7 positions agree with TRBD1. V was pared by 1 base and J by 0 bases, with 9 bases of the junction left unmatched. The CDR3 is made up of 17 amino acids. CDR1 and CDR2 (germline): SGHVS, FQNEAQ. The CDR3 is CASSLVLGGGGSYEQYF. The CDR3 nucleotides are TGTGCCAGCAGCTTAGTGTTAGGGGGCGGAGGCTCCTACGAGCAGTACTTC.

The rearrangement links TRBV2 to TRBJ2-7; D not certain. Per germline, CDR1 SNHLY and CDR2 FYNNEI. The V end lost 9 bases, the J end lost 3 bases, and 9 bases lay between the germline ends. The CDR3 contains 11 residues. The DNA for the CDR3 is TGTGCCAGTGCGCCAGGCTACGAGCAGTACTTC. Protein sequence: CASAPGYEQYF.

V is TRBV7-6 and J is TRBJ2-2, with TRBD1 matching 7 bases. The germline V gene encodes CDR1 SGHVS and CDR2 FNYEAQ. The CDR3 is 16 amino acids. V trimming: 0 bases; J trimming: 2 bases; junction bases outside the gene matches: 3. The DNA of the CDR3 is TGTGCCAGCAGCTTAGCAGGGGGCCTTAACACCGGGGAGCTGTTTTTT. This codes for CASSLAGGLNTGELFF.

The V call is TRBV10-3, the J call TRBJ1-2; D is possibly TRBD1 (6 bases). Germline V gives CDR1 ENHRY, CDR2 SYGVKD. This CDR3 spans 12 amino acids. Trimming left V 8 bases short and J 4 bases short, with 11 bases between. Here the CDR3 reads CAISGASYGYTF. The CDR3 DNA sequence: TGTGCCATCTCAGGGGCGAGCTATGGCTACACCTTC.

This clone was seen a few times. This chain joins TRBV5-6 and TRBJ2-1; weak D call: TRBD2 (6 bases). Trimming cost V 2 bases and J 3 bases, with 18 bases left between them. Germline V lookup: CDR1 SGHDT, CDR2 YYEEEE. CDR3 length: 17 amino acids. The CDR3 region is CASSFGRRVLIYNEQFF. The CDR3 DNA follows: TGTGCCAGCAGCTTCGGTAGGAGGGTCTTAATCTACAATGAGCAGTTCTTC.

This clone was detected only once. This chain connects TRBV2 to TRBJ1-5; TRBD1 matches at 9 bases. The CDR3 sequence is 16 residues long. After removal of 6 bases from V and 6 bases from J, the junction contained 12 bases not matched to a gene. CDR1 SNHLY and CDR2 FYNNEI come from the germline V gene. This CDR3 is CASRGTSDRGAQPQHF. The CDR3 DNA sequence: TGTGCCAGCAGGGGGACATCGGACAGGGGAGCTCAGCCCCAGCATTTT. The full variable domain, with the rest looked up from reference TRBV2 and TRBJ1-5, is EPEVTQTPSHQVTQMGQEVILRCVPISNHLYFYWYRQILGQKVEFLVSFYNNEISEKSEIFDDQFSVERPDGSNFTLKIRSTKLEDSAMYFCASRGTSDRGAQPQHFGDGTRLSIL.

CDR3 sequence (DNA): TGTGCCAGCAGGCTACTGGGCGGGGACTACAATGAGCAGTTCTTC. It yields the protein CASRLLGGDYNEQFF. The chain links TRBV6-6 to TRBJ2-1, with D perhaps matching TRBD2 (6 bases). CDR1 is MNHNY and CDR2 is SVGAGI in the germline V gene (reference sequence). The ends were cut back, 6 bases at V and 3 bases at J, with 15 bases in the middle. The CDR3 has 15 residues.

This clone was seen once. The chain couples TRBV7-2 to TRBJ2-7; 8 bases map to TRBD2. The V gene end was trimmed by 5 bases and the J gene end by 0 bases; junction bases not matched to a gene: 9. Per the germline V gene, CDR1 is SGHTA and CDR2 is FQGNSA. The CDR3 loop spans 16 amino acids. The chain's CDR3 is CASSQVAGHSSYEQYF. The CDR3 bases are TGTGCCAGCAGCCAAGTAGCGGGACACAGCTCCTACGAGCAGTACTTC.

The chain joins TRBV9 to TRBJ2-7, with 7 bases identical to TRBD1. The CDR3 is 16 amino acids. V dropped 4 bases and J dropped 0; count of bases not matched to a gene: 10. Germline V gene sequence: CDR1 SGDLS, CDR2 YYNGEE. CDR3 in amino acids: CASSPRVGGTSYEQYF. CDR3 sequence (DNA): TGTGCCAGCAGCCCCCGGGTAGGGGGCACCTCCTACGAGCAGTACTTC.

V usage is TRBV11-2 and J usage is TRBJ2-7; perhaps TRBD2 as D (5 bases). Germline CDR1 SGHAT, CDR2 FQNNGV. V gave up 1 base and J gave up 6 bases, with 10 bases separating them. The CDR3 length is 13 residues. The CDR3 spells CASSLVGGLEQYF. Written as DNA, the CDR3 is TGTGCCAGCAGCTTAGTTGGAGGCCTCGAGCAGTACTTC.

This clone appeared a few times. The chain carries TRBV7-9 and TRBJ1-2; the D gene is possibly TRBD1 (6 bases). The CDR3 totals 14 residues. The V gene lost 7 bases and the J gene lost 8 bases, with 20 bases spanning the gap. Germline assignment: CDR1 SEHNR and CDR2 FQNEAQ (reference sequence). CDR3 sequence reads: CASNYTLQGRGYTF. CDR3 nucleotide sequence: TGTGCCAGCAACTACACCCTACAGGGACGAGGCTACACCTTC.

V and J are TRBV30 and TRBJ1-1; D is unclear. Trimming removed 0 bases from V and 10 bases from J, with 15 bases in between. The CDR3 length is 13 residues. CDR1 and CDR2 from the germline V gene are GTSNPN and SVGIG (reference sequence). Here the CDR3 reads CAWSVGSAISAFF. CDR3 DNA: TGTGCCTGGAGTGTAGGCAGCGCAATATCAGCTTTCTTT.